Included here is one T cell receptor (beta chain) sequence, with context. These data originate in a study of graft-versus-host responses after intestinal transplantation. Generated by immunoSEQ multiplex PCR, the TCRdb table keeps only in-frame clones and is missing some. The sample has some 9,900 clones; around 93% are singletons. The material sequenced was PBMCs, taken 40 to 45 days after intestinal transplantation. The clonotype comes from a human patient who received an intestinal transplant, so some T cells may come from the graft donor.

CDR3 DNA sequence: TGTGCCAGCAGCCTGGGACAGGGGACCGAGCAGTACTTC. It translates to CASSLGQGTEQYF. This chain joins TRBV5-4 and TRBJ2-7; 10 nucleotides match TRBD1. The CDR3 has 13 residues. The V and J ends lost 4 bases and 6 bases, in that order; junction bases with no gene match: 4. Per germline, CDR1 SGHNT and CDR2 YYREEE (reference sequence).